Sequencing of this T cell receptor (beta chain) was carried out in a study of low-dose radiotherapy and immunotherapy resistance in tumors. Overall study: Dosing for Cohort 2 consisted of 1 Gy per fraction every two weeks, reaching a total of 13 Gy over 26 weeks. On an every-two-weeks schedule, patients received intravenous nivolumab 240 mg, along with ipilimumab 1 mg/kg every six weeks.

First-strand cDNA used TRAV- and TRBV-specific primers, covering alpha and beta chains. Using a constant-region primer together with a V-primer adapter, TCRs were subjected to roughly 18 PCR cycles of amplification. MiXCR, run by TCRdb on the reads, gives a single entry per CDR3 protein. The sample yields 65,000 to 100,000 distinct CDR3 sequences, 15% to 20% seen once. Described time point: before trial treatment. As regards this clonotype: This likely reflects a read error, since a far larger clone is one base away.

The origin of this receptor is a male donor with prostate cancer. Sequenced material: PBMCs, taken before treatment.

This CDR3 reads CASSLTPRANVLTF. The CDR3 coding sequence is TGTGCCAGCAGCTTAACCCCTAGGGCCAACGTCCTGACTTTC. The genes are TRBV7-9 and TRBJ2-6; D call uncertain. The CDR3 length is 14 residues. The germline gives CDR1 SEHNR, CDR2 FQNEAQ (reference sequence). Trimming shortened V by 2 bases and J by 5 bases, and 7 bases separated the two germline ends.